Described below is a single T cell receptor beta chain sequence and its context. What it binds is unknown. An assay was performed, and its level was deep. Profiled with immunoSEQ multiplex PCR; TCRdb holds only in-frame clones, not every one. The sample lists about 380,000 clones; approximately 96% were seen once. This sample is drawn from a study of shared clonotypes between healthy human individuals. Study information: A donor's plate count was three for CD4 naive and three for CD4 memory; CD8 naive had two and CD8 memory one.

J was trimmed by 7 bases and V by 3 bases; bases with no gene match: 12. The germline V gene has CDR1 ENHRY and CDR2 SYGVKD. CDR3 length: 16 amino acids. Study results and caveats: Estimated clonotype richness was generally higher in naive than memory subsets.

The receptor's source is a man in his thirties or forties in good health. The sample was memory CD8+ T cells sorted from blood. The subset was: CD45RO+ cells pooled with CCR7-negative TemRA cells. J is TRBJ2-1 and V is TRBV10-3; 7 bases align to TRBD2. The CDR3 DNA reads TGTGCCATCAGTGATCTGCGTGGCGGGAGTTCGAATGAGCAGTTCTTC. Translating it yields CAISDLRGGSSNEQFF.